These 24 T cell receptor beta chains came from one sample sequenced in a study of blood T cell repertoires in COVID-19. Libraries were prepared by immunoSEQ multiplex PCR; TCRdb keeps only in-frame clonotypes and omits some of them. Here the sample spans about 270,000 clones, approximately 90% being singletons. The specimen was PBMCs or T cells enriched from blood (not recorded which). Receptors originate from a man aged 35-49 years who had been exposed to COVID-19.

J is TRBJ2-3 and V is TRBV7-6, with 10 bases fitting TRBD2. Per germline, CDR1 SGHVS and CDR2 FNYEAQ. CDR3 length: 17 residues. Trimming at V came to 4 bases and at J to 0 bases, leaving 7 bases not matched to a gene. The CDR3 coding sequence is TGTGCCAGCAGCTCCTCTGGACTAGCGGAAAGCACAGATACGCAGTATTTT. This translates into CASSSSGLAESTDTQYF.

The chain employs TRBV28 and TRBJ1-5, with D possibly TRBD1 on 6 matching bases. V was shortened by 5 bases and J by 0 bases, with 8 bases between the two germline ends. The germline V gene encodes CDR1 MDHEN and CDR2 SYDVKM. This CDR3 is built from 14 residues. The CDR3 reads CASSRQVSNQPQHF. The DNA for the CDR3 is TGTGCCAGCAGTCGACAGGTTAGCAATCAGCCCCAGCATTTT.

V and J are TRBV9 and TRBJ2-1, with D possibly being TRBD1 (6 bases). Between the trimmed V and J ends, which lost 7 bases and 10 bases, there was a span of 12 bases. The germline CDR1 and CDR2 sequences are SGDLS and YYNGEE. The length of the CDR3 is 11 residues. In nucleotides, the CDR3 is TGTGCCAGCGCTCAAACAGGGGAGCAGTTCTTC. Translation: CASAQTGEQFF.

The rearrangement joins TRBV6-5 to TRBJ2-5, with unresolved D. The CDR3 has 15 residues. Germline values: CDR1 MNHEY, CDR2 SVGAGI. Trimming took off 4 bases at V and 1 base at J, with 13 bases between the two ends. The CDR3 loop is CASSSSWASQETQYF. The CDR3 DNA reads as TGTGCCAGCAGTTCCAGTTGGGCGAGCCAAGAGACCCAGTACTTC.

V is TRBV7-2 and J is TRBJ1-4; D is uncertain. CDR3 length: 13 residues. Germline V gives CDR1 SGHTA, CDR2 FQGNSA. Between the trimmed V and J ends, which lost 5 bases and 8 bases, there was a span of 12 bases. For the CDR3, the DNA is TGTGCCAGCAGCCCTCGACGAGGAGAAAAACTGTTTTTT. It codes for CASSPRRGEKLFF. The variable domain in full, with the rest retrieved from reference TRBV7-2 and TRBJ1-4, is GAGVSQSPSNKVTEKGKDVELRCDPISGHTALYWYRQSLGQGLEFLIYFQGNSAPDKSGLPSDRFSAERTGGSVSTLTIQRTQQEDSAVYLCASSPRRGEKLFFGSGTQLSVL.

This clone was observed once. The chain has TRBV7-9 and TRBJ2-4; 8 bases match TRBD1. The V and J ends lost 1 base and 1 base, in that order; junction bases with no gene match: 12. CDR3 length equals 19 residues. Germline V gene lookup returns CDR1 SEHNR and CDR2 FQNEAQ (reference sequence). CDR3 residues: CASSLGSFGQGDAKNIQYF. The CDR3 DNA reads TGTGCCAGCAGCTTAGGGTCCTTCGGACAGGGTGACGCCAAAAACATTCAGTACTTC.

This clone was observed a single time. The V call is TRBV3-1 (or the pseudogene TRBV3-2), the J call TRBJ2-1, with TRBD2 identical over 14 bases. With 3 bases clipped from V and 0 bases from J, the junction kept 7 bases outside the gene matches. This CDR3 has 19 residues. CDR1 and CDR2 (germline): LGHDT, YNNKEL (reference sequence). The CDR3, as DNA: TGTGCCAGCAGCCAGACGCCGGGACTAGCGGGAGCCTCCTACAATGAGCAGTTCTTC. Amino acids: CASSQTPGLAGASYNEQFF.

The rearrangement joins TRBV19 to TRBJ1-5; D uncertain. Deletions cut 5 bases from V and 3 bases from J, with 5 bases between. Germline CDR1 and CDR2: LNHDA and SQIVND (reference sequence). The CDR3 is 12 residues long. CDR3 nucleotide sequence: TGTGCCAGTAGTTGGCCCAATCAGCCCCAGCATTTT. Protein product: CASSWPNQPQHF.

The chain employs TRBV29-1 and TRBJ2-2, with D possibly TRBD2 on 6 matching bases. Germline CDR1 SQVTM, CDR2 ANQGSEA. This CDR3 region has 17 residues. The ends were cut back, 0 bases at V and 4 bases at J, with 18 bases in the middle. The CDR3 coding sequence is TGCAGCGTTGAAGAAAGGGGCGGGGTTTCCAGCACCGGGGAGCTGTTTTTT. Protein sequence: CSVEERGGVSSTGELFF.

The rearrangement uses TRBV10-2 and TRBJ2-1; 7 nucleotides match TRBD2. Germline loops: CDR1 WSHSY, CDR2 SAAADI. The length of the CDR3 is 16 residues. V shed 2 bases and J 4 bases; nucleotides not matched to a gene: 8. For the CDR3, the DNA is TGCGCCAGCAGTGAGGGACTAGGGAGAGATTACAATGAGCAGTTCTTC. Translation gives CASSEGLGRDYNEQFF.

The chain combines TRBV5-5 with TRBJ1-5; the D gene is possibly TRBD1 (6 bases). The V and J ends lost 1 base and 11 bases respectively, with 22 bases between them. The CDR3 is made up of 16 amino acids. Germline V CDR1 and CDR2: SGHKS, YYEKEE (reference sequence). DNA for the CDR3: TGTGCCAGCAGCTTGAGGGCGACAGGTCCCCCTGGAGCCCAGCATTTT. Its protein product is CASSLRATGPPGAQHF.

The chain recombines TRBV7-9 with TRBJ2-3; 7 positions agree with TRBD1. V trimming: 3 bases; J trimming: 3 bases; junction bases outside the gene matches: 15. Looked up from germline, CDR1 is SEHNR and CDR2 is FQNEAQ (reference sequence). The CDR3 contains 18 residues. The chain's CDR3 is CASSFRGQLTQGTDTQYF. CDR3 in DNA: TGTGCCAGCAGCTTTAGGGGACAGCTAACCCAAGGTACAGATACGCAGTATTTT.

This chain connects TRBV5-1 to TRBJ2-3; 10 bases map to TRBD2. There are 16 residues in the CDR3. V shed 4 bases, J shed 4 bases, and the junction held 9 bases outside the gene matches. CDR1 is SGHRS, CDR2 YFSETQ, per germline. The CDR3 is CASSVSSGSVADTQYF. For the CDR3, the DNA is TGCGCCAGCAGCGTATCTAGCGGGAGTGTGGCAGATACGCAGTATTTT.

The chain recombines TRBV28 with TRBJ2-7, with 7 positions matching TRBD1. V lost 5 bases and J lost 4; bases outside the gene matches: 11. Germline lookup yields CDR1 MDHEN and CDR2 SYDVKM. This CDR3 contains 15 residues. The CDR3 is CASSPPGTVLYEQYF. The CDR3 DNA sequence: TGTGCCAGCAGTCCTCCCGGGACAGTCCTTTACGAGCAGTACTTC. Full variable domain (remainder filled in from reference TRBV28 and TRBJ2-7): DVKVTQSSRYLVKRTGEKVFLECVQDMDHENMFWYRQDPGLGLRLIYFSYDVKMKEKGDIPEGYSVSREKKERFSLILESASTNQTSMYLCASSPPGTVLYEQYFGPGTRLTVT.

V gene TRBV30 combines with J gene TRBJ1-5; possibly TRBD1 for D (5 bases). Per germline, CDR1 GTSNPN and CDR2 SVGIG (reference sequence). CDR3 length: 12 residues. The ends were cut back, 5 bases at V and 9 bases at J, with 14 bases in the middle. The DNA of the CDR3 is TGTGCCTGGTCTCCTGGGGCAGGGCCCCAGCATTTT. This translates into CAWSPGAGPQHF.

The chain has TRBV28 and TRBJ2-5; maybe TRBD2 (5 bases). Germline CDR1 MDHEN, CDR2 SYDVKM. The CDR3 is 13 residues long. The germline V and J ends were trimmed by 3 bases and 3 bases, with 8 bases remaining between them. The CDR3 nucleotides read TGTGCCAGCAGTTTGGGAGCGGAAGAGACCCAGTACTTC. Protein sequence: CASSLGAEETQYF.

The chain recombines TRBV29-1 with TRBJ2-3; a possible D gene is TRBD1 (5 bases). Trimming removed 1 base at V and 2 bases at J, with 13 bases between. The CDR3 covers 15 residues. CDR1 and CDR2 from the germline V gene are SQVTM and ANQGSEA. The DNA of the CDR3 is TGCAGCGTTGAAGCCAGGGAAAAAAACACAGATACGCAGTATTTT. This codes for CSVEAREKNTDTQYF.

This rearrangement joins TRBV18 to TRBJ2-7; TRBD2 matches 9 bases. The V and J ends lost 2 bases and 6 bases, in that order; junction bases with no gene match: 8. Germline CDR1 reads KGHSH; CDR2 reads LQKENI. The length of the CDR3 is 15 residues. The CDR3 region is CASSPVGAGGLEQYF. CDR3 in DNA: TGTGCCAGCTCACCAGTCGGGGCGGGAGGGCTCGAGCAGTACTTC.

The J gene is TRBJ2-2, the V gene TRBV3-1 (or the pseudogene TRBV3-2); 9 bases are a match to TRBD1. V lost 5 bases and J lost 6; bases outside the gene matches: 1. Looked up from germline, CDR1 is LGHDT and CDR2 is YNNKEL (reference sequence). CDR3 size: 13 residues. This CDR3 reads CASSGTGSGELFF. Written as DNA, the CDR3 is TGTGCCAGCAGCGGGACAGGGTCCGGGGAGCTGTTTTTT.

This chain uses TRBV6-2 or TRBV6-3 with TRBJ2-3; no clear D gene. The V gene's germline CDR1 is MNHEY and CDR2 SVGEGT. V lost 4 bases and J 0 bases, leaving 8 bases between the germline ends. The CDR3 runs 14 residues. CDR3 amino acids: CASSLELSTDTQYF. The CDR3, as DNA: TGTGCCAGCAGTTTGGAGCTTAGCACAGATACGCAGTATTTT.

This clone turned up a few times. Here the CDR3 reads CARSLAGRANNEQFF. CDR3 bases: TGTGCCAGAAGCTTGGCCGGGAGGGCCAACAATGAGCAGTTCTTC. The V call is TRBV5-3, the J call TRBJ2-1; 8 bases map to TRBD2. TRBV5-3 counts as an open reading frame of uncertain function. This CDR3 has 15 amino acids. Trimming took 0 bases from V and 5 from J; bases not matched to a gene: 4.

The gene calls are TRBV27 and TRBJ1-5, with a weak D call TRBD1 (6 bases). Germline loops: CDR1 MNHEY, CDR2 SMNVEV (reference sequence). V was trimmed by 6 bases and J by 0 bases, leaving 18 bases between them. The CDR3 has 17 amino acids. The CDR3 sequence: CASRVGGGIYSNQPQHF. CDR3 in DNA: TGTGCCAGCAGGGTTGGGGGGGGCATCTATAGCAATCAGCCCCAGCATTTT.

The V and J genes are TRBV19 and TRBJ1-6; 7 nucleotides align to TRBD1. This CDR3 has 17 amino acids. Germline V gene lookup returns CDR1 LNHDA and CDR2 SQIVND (reference sequence). J lost 0 bases, V lost 6 bases, and 8 bases had no gene match. CDR3 bases: TGTGCCAGTAGCCGACAGGGAATGAGCTCCTATAATTCACCCCTCCACTTT. Residues: CASSRQGMSSYNSPLHF. Full variable domain (rest looked up from reference TRBV19 and TRBJ1-6): DGGITQSPKYLFRKEGQNVTLSCEQNLNHDAMYWYRQDPGQGLRLIYYSQIVNDFQKGDIAEGYSVSREKKESFPLTVTSAQKNPTAFYLCASSRQGMSSYNSPLHFGNGTRLTVT.

V is TRBV5-6 and J is TRBJ2-1; TRBD2 aligns across 13 bases. The CDR3 loop spans 15 amino acids. J lost 7 bases, V lost 2 bases, and 3 bases had no gene match. In germline, CDR1 is SGHDT, CDR2 YYEEEE. This chain's CDR3 is CASSLGTSGINEQFF. For the CDR3, the DNA is TGTGCCAGCAGCTTAGGGACTAGCGGGATAAATGAGCAGTTCTTC.